One and the same sample provided the 20 T cell receptor beta chains below, sequenced in a study of control samples from healthy donors and cancer patients. Assay: immunoSEQ multiplex PCR; the TCRdb copy retains only in-frame clones and omits some. The data contain 70,000 to 80,000 clones, over 65% of them seen just once; the ten biggest clones take up less than 15%. Sequenced material: blood. These receptors were obtained from a man between 45 and 60 years old in good health.

The J gene is TRBJ1-3, the V gene TRBV10-3, with 7 positions matching TRBD1. This CDR3 comprises 16 residues. V dropped 6 bases and J dropped 2; count of bases not matched to a gene: 10. Germline V lookup: CDR1 ENHRY, CDR2 SYGVKD. CDR3 amino acids: CAISASQGGAGNTIYF. DNA for the CDR3: TGTGCCATCAGCGCAAGTCAGGGGGGGGCTGGAAACACCATATATTTT.

This clone was detected once. This rearrangement joins TRBV18 to TRBJ2-7; 8 nucleotides line up with TRBD1. After removal of 1 base from V and 5 bases from J, the junction contained 7 bases not matched to a gene. There are 15 residues in the CDR3. The germline gives CDR1 KGHSH, CDR2 LQKENI. CDR3 sequence reads: CASSPRTGSVHEQYF. CDR3 DNA sequence: TGTGCCAGCTCACCACGGACAGGGTCGGTCCACGAGCAGTACTTC.

The J gene is TRBJ2-3, the V gene TRBV3-1 (or the pseudogene TRBV3-2), with TRBD2 matching 7 bases. CDR1 is LGHDT, CDR2 YNNKEL, per germline (reference sequence). The CDR3 covers 15 residues. Unmatched junction bases numbered 1, after V lost 0 bases and J lost 1 base. The chain's CDR3 is CASSQEGGGTDTQYF. CDR3 in DNA: TGTGCCAGCAGCCAAGAGGGGGGGGGCACAGATACGCAGTATTTT.

The J gene is TRBJ2-2, the V gene TRBV2; 7 nucleotides align to TRBD2. This CDR3 spans 14 amino acids. Germline V lookup: CDR1 SNHLY, CDR2 FYNNEI. Germline trimming cut 6 bases from V and 1 base from J; bases unmatched to any gene: 2. In nucleotides, the CDR3 is TGTGCCAGCAGATCGGGAGGGAACACCGGGGAGCTGTTTTTT. Translation: CASRSGGNTGELFF.

The rearrangement uses TRBV3-1 (or the pseudogene TRBV3-2) and TRBJ1-2; no reliable D call. V gave up 4 bases and J gave up 7 bases, with 13 bases separating them. Looked up from germline, CDR1 is LGHDT and CDR2 is YNNKEL (reference sequence). This CDR3 spans 13 amino acids. This chain's CDR3 is CASSPNKGSGYTF. The CDR3, as DNA: TGTGCCAGCAGCCCCAATAAAGGGAGTGGCTACACCTTC.

The chain employs TRBV6-6 and TRBJ2-5, with D uncertain. The V end was cut by 4 bases, the J end by 5 bases, with 17 bases between. The CDR3 covers 15 residues. Germline V gene sequence: CDR1 MNHNY, CDR2 SVGAGI (reference sequence). In DNA, the CDR3 is TGTGCCAGCAGTTCAAGACCAGGACCCCAGGAGACCCAGTACTTC. Translated, it gives CASSSRPGPQETQYF.

This clone was found a few times. The chain carries TRBV3-1 (or the pseudogene TRBV3-2) and TRBJ2-7; D gene uncertain. The V gene's germline CDR1 is LGHDT and CDR2 YNNKEL (reference sequence). The CDR3 has 12 residues. V was pared by 6 bases and J by 8 bases, with 14 bases between. The CDR3 nucleotides read TGTGCCAGCAGTCTCGCATTCGGCCAGCAGTACTTC. Amino acids: CASSLAFGQQYF.

The DNA for the CDR3 is TGTGCCAGTACCCCCGCTAGAGGGCTCGGTGGCTACACCTTC. Its translation: CASTPARGLGGYTF. V gene TRBV19 combines with J gene TRBJ1-2; D gene ambiguous. Trimming removed 7 bases at V and 7 bases at J, with 19 bases between. Looked up from germline, CDR1 is LNHDA and CDR2 is SQIVND (reference sequence). This CDR3 contains 14 residues.

J is TRBJ1-5 and V is TRBV2; 10 positions match TRBD1. V was clipped by 7 bases and J by 7 bases; unmatched bases: 10. CDR3 length equals 15 residues. Germline V gives CDR1 SNHLY, CDR2 FYNNEI. The CDR3 sequence: CASKDDRGRGQPQHF. Here the CDR3 DNA reads TGTGCCAGCAAAGATGACAGGGGGCGTGGGCAGCCCCAGCATTTT.

The chain has TRBV19 and TRBJ2-1, with 7 bases aligning to TRBD1. The V gene end was trimmed by 9 bases and the J gene end by 4 bases; junction bases not matched to a gene: 6. CDR1 LNHDA and CDR2 SQIVND come from the germline V gene (reference sequence). The CDR3 totals 13 residues. CDR3 sequence reads: CASRPRGYNEQFF. The CDR3 bases are TGTGCCAGCCGCCCCAGGGGGTACAATGAGCAGTTCTTC.

The V call is TRBV29-1, the J call TRBJ1-1; D is undetermined. The CDR3 covers 11 residues. The V and J ends lost 5 bases and 1 base respectively, with 5 bases between them. Looked up from germline, CDR1 is SQVTM and CDR2 is ANQGSEA. The CDR3 region is CSVRGNTEAFF. The DNA of the CDR3 is TGCAGCGTTCGGGGGAACACTGAAGCTTTCTTT.

V and J are TRBV16 and TRBJ2-4; 7 bases fit TRBD2. Germline-derived CDR1 and CDR2 are KGHSY and FQNENV. This CDR3 is built from 14 residues. J lost 7 bases, V lost 6 bases, and 9 bases had no gene match. The CDR3, as DNA: TGTGCCAGCAGTCCCGCGGGGGAGGGGAACATTCAGTACTTC. Its translation is CASSPAGEGNIQYF.

This chain links TRBV25-1 with TRBJ1-6; D is possibly TRBD1 (5 bases). V lost 7 bases and J 9 bases, leaving 13 bases between the germline ends. The CDR3 is 13 residues long. Germline CDR1 reads MGHDK; CDR2 reads SYGVNS. CDR3 sequence (DNA): TGTGCCAGCACCCCGGGGCAGGGTTCACCCCTCCACTTT. Encoded protein: CASTPGQGSPLHF.

The chain employs TRBV6-6 and TRBJ2-5; the D is unclear. The ends were cut back, 0 bases at V and 3 bases at J, with 2 bases in the middle. Germline V gene sequence: CDR1 MNHNY, CDR2 SVGAGI (reference sequence). The CDR3 is 12 residues long. CDR3 region: CASSYSEETQYF. CDR3 DNA: TGTGCCAGCAGTTACTCGGAAGAGACCCAGTACTTC.

In this sample, this clone turned up once. The V gene is TRBV5-1, the J gene TRBJ2-7, with 8 bases identical to TRBD2. Trimming removed 6 bases from V and 5 bases from J; junction bases left unmatched: 7. This CDR3 spans 13 amino acids. Germline loops: CDR1 SGHRS, CDR2 YFSETQ. CDR3 in amino acids: CASTSGRLDEQYF. The DNA for the CDR3 is TGCGCCAGCACCAGCGGGAGACTGGACGAGCAGTACTTC.

The chain employs TRBV4-2 and TRBJ2-1; a possible D gene is TRBD2 (6 bases). The CDR3 consists of 15 residues. The V gene's germline CDR1 is LGHNA and CDR2 YNFKEQ. V was pared by 0 bases and J by 9 bases, with 15 bases between. The CDR3 nucleotides are TGTGCCAGCAGCCAAGATACTAGCTGGTCGGGTGAGCAGTTCTTC. Translating it yields CASSQDTSWSGEQFF.

The V and J genes are TRBV28 and TRBJ2-6; tentatively, D is TRBD1 (6 bases). Trimming left V 4 bases short and J 0 bases short, with 16 bases between. Germline assignment: CDR1 MDHEN and CDR2 SYDVKM. The CDR3 length is 18 residues. The CDR3 DNA follows: TGTGCCAGCAGTTCAGACAGGCCTTTCACCTCTGGGGCCAACGTCCTGACTTTC. Its translation: CASSSDRPFTSGANVLTF.

The chain employs TRBV5-1 and TRBJ2-4; 14 bases map to TRBD2. Germline CDR1 is SGHRS and CDR2 is YFSETQ. The CDR3 is 16 amino acids. Trimming at V came to 4 bases and at J to 8 bases, leaving 8 bases not matched to a gene. The CDR3 sequence is CASSTGTSGSDDIQYF. The CDR3 bases are TGCGCCAGCAGCACCGGGACTAGCGGGAGTGATGACATTCAGTACTTC.

The chain joins TRBV29-1 to TRBJ2-5, with 7 bases aligning to TRBD2. The junction had 18 bases not matched to a gene; V was cut back by 3 bases and J by 2 bases. Germline V gene sequence: CDR1 SQVTM, CDR2 ANQGSEA. This CDR3 has 18 residues. The DNA for the CDR3 is TGCAGCGTTGAGCAGGAAAGCCTTAGACGGGGGGATCAAGAGACCCAGTACTTC. It is translated as CSVEQESLRRGDQETQYF.

V is TRBV5-1 and J is TRBJ2-3; tentative D call: TRBD1 (6 bases). The V end lost 4 bases, the J end lost 2 bases, and 17 bases lay between the germline ends. Germline loops: CDR1 SGHRS, CDR2 YFSETQ. The CDR3 covers 16 residues. The CDR3 reads CASSKTGHVPTDTQYF. The CDR3 DNA reads as TGCGCCAGCAGCAAGACGGGACATGTCCCCACAGATACGCAGTATTTT.